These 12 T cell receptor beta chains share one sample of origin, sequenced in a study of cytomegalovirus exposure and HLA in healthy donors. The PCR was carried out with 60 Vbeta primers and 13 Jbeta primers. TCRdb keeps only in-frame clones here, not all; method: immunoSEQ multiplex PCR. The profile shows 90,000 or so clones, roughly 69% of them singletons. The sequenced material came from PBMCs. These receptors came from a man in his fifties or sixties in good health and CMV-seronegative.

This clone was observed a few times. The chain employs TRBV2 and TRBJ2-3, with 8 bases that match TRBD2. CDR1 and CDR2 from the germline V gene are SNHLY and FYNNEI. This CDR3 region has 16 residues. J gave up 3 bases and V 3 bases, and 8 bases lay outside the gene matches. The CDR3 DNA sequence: TGTGCCAGCAGTGAGCGGGGGGCAAGGAGGACAGATACGCAGTATTTT. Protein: CASSERGARRTDTQYF.

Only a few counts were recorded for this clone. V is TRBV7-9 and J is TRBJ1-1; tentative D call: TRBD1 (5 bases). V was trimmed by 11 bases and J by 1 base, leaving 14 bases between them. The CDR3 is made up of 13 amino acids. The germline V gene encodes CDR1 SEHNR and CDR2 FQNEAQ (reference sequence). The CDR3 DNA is TGTGCCGGGGGTGGGACTCCGAACACTGAAGCTTTCTTT. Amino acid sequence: CAGGGTPNTEAFF.

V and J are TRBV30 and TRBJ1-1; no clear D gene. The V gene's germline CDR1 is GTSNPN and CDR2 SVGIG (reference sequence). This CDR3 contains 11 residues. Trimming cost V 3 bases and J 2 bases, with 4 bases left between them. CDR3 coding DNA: TGTGCCTGGAGCCTTAACACTGAAGCTTTCTTT. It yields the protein CAWSLNTEAFF.

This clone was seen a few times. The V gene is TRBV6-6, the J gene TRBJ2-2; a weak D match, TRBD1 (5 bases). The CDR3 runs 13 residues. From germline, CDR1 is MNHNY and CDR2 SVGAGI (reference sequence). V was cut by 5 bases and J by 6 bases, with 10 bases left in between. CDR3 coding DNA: TGTGCCAGCAGTCAACAGGTACCCGGGGAGCTGTTTTTT. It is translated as CASSQQVPGELFF.

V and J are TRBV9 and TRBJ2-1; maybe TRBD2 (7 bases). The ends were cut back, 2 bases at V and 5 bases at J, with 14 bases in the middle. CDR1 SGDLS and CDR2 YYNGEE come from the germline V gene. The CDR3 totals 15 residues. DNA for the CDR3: TGTGCCAGCAGCGTTAGAACGGGGGGCCACAATGAGCAGTTCTTC. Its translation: CASSVRTGGHNEQFF. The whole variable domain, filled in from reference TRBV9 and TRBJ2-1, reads DSGVTQTPKHLITATGQRVTLRCSPRSGDLSVYWYQQSLDQGLQFLIQYYNGEERAKGNILERFSAQQFPDLHSELNLSSLELGDSALYFCASSVRTGGHNEQFFGPGTRLTVL.

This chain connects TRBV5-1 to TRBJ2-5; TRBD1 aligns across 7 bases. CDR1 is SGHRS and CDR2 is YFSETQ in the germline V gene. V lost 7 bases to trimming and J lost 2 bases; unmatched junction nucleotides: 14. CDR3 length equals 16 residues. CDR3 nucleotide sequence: TGCGCCAGCCAACAACGCGCGTACAGGGGTCAAGAGACCCAGTACTTC. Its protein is CASQQRAYRGQETQYF.

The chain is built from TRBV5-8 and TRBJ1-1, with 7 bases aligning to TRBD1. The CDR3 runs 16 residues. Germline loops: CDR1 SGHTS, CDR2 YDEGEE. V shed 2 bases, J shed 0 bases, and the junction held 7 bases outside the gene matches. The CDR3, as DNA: TGTGCCAGCAGCTTTTTGGTAGGGGGCTTGAACACTGAAGCTTTCTTT. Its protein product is CASSFLVGGLNTEAFF.

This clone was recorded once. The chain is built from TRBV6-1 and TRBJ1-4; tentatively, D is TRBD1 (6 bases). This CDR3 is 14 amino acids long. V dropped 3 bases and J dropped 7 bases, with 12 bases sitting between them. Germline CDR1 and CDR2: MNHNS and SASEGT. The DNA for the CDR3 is TGTGCCAGCAGTGAGGGACAATGGTCTGAAAAACTGTTTTTT. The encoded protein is CASSEGQWSEKLFF.

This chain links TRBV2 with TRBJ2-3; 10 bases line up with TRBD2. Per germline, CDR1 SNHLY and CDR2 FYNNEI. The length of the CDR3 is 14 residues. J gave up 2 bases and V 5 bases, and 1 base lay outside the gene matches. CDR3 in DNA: TGTGCCAGCAGTAGCGGGGGGGCCACAGATACGCAGTATTTT. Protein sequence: CASSSGGATDTQYF. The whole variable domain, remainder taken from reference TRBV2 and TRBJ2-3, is EPEVTQTPSHQVTQMGQEVILRCVPISNHLYFYWYRQILGQKVEFLVSFYNNEISEKSEIFDDQFSVERPDGSNFTLKIRSTKLEDSAMYFCASSSGGATDTQYFGPGTRLTVL.

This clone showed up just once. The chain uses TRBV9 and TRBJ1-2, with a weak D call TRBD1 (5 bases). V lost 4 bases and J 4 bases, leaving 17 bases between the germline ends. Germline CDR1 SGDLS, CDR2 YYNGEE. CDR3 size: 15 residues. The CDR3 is CASSLDPQGGYGYTF. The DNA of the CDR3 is TGTGCCAGCAGCCTAGATCCCCAGGGTGGCTATGGCTACACCTTC. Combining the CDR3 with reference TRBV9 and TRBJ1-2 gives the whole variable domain DSGVTQTPKHLITATGQRVTLRCSPRSGDLSVYWYQQSLDQGLQFLIQYYNGEERAKGNILERFSAQQFPDLHSELNLSSLELGDSALYFCASSLDPQGGYGYTFGSGTRLTVV.

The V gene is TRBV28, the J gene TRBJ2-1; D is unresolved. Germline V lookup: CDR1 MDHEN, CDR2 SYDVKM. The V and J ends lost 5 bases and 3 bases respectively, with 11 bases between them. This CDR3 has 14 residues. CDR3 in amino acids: CASSPRLNYNEQFF. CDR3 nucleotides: TGTGCCAGCAGTCCCCGACTCAACTACAATGAGCAGTTCTTC.

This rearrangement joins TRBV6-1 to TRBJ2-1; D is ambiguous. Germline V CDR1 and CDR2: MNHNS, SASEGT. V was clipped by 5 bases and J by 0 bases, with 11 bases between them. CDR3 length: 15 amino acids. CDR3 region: CASSRAASSYNEQFF. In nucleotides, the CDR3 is TGTGCCAGCAGTCGCGCGGCTAGCTCCTACAATGAGCAGTTCTTC.